This T cell receptor (beta chain) was sequenced during a study of beta chain features in type 1 diabetes (dated by TCRdb to 2016 to 2019). About the investigation overall: Mean age, gender distribution, total cell number and subset yield did not differ between patients and healthy donors. A total of 90 million to 120 million sorted cells were examined across all samples, and a strong correlation was observed between cell number per subset and RNA yield. Naive and central memory subsets were obtained from all 28 donors, but regulatory and stem cell-like memory subsets were isolated from only 8 patients and roughly eight healthy donors. In the study, TCRB repertoires of sorted circulating CD4+ T cell subsets from recently diagnosed type 1 diabetes patients were compared with those of matched healthy donors.

What the work shows at the level of the full study, not this receptor alone: PCR might favor shorter templates, but patient and control samples were amplified and corrected together, so any skew would affect both groups equally. The naive, central memory and regulatory TCRB repertoires appeared to resemble one another more closely among patients than among healthy donors. Because cDNA was sequenced instead of genomic DNA, activated cells with high expression could be over-represented, although the groups did not differ in activation or CD3 levels. Type 1 diabetes patients showed a moderate but significant shortening of TCRB CDR3 length in all four CD4+ subsets. Only small numbers of individuals were included in the HLA sub-analyses, which left unresolved whether HLA type had any influence on TCRB rearrangement. At VDJ recombination sites, type 1 diabetes patients had fewer insertions and more deleted nucleotides, which implies abnormalities in thymic rearrangement.

All of the isolated RNA was reverse transcribed with the High Capacity cDNA Reverse Transcription Kit, so expressed TCRB transcripts were sequenced. Deep immunoSEQ sequencing was applied to naive, central memory and regulatory T cell samples, giving an average of roughly 3.5 million total reads per sample. Sorted cells were lysed in RLT buffer and RNA was extracted with DNase-treated RNeasy Micro or Mini kits, depending on cell number. Each cell subset was processed separately to prevent cross-contamination, with patient and healthy donor samples processed together. The immunoSEQ multiplex PCR was used to amplify TCRB sequences from cDNA, generating 87-bp fragments that spanned the CDR3 region. Sequencing of the amplicons was performed on the Illumina HiSeq platform. In the original analysis: Synthetic template baselines were used to correct PCR bias computationally, reads within Hamming distance 2 were collapsed together, and singletons that could not be merged were discarded. By aligning reads against IMGT, V, D and J genes, CDR3 length, and insertions or deletions at six rearrangement sites were assigned. Clonotype counts were normalized to sorted cell number within each subset before computing true diversity and Gini coefficients with the tcR R package. The overlap coefficient, calculated on TCRB nucleotide sequences, was used to quantify repertoire sharing. Out-of-frame TCRB sequences from naive cells were analyzed to stand in for the pre-selection repertoire. TCRdb holds this immuneACCESS table with in-frame rearrangements only. Some clones are missing; in checked studies, unresolved V genes explain under half, and the rest has no known cause. V and J calls plus clone size are reproduced from that table; the DNA served to infer D and trimming. The sample includes about half a million clones, with about 30% observed a single time. The top ten clonotypes cover roughly 0.06% of the sample.

Each donor gave one peripheral blood draw, averaging approximately 120 mL, which was collected into heparinised tubes. A BD FACSAria II and a panel including CD45RO, CCR7, CD25, CD127, CD95 and CD27 were used to sort naive, central memory, regulatory and stem cell-like memory CD4+ T cells. Purity was above 95% for every sorted population. PBMCs were isolated immediately by Lymphoprep density gradient centrifugation and stained directly without culture. So that batch effects would be minimized, each experiment stained and sorted samples in pairs, pairing one healthy donor with one patient. This clone was found a few times. Its antigen is still unknown. Per-nucleotide qualities are absent, and no much larger clonotype sits a single base away. This TCR came from a man aged 18 to 35 in good health. The specimen sequenced was naive CD4+ T cells from blood. This specimen's cell subset or site label, interpreted: true naive CD4+ T cells.

The nucleotides are TGTGCCAGTGGACAGGGGGTAGGAGGCTACACCTTC. This encodes CASGQGVGGYTF. Recombination linked TRBV2 to TRBJ1-2, with 10 junctional bases fitting TRBD1. At the junction V is shortened by 9 bases and J by 8 bases; bases outside the gene matches: 6. CDR1 and CDR2, looked up from the germline V gene, are SNHLY and FYNNEI. Spanning cysteine to phenylalanine, the CDR3 consists of 12 amino acids. Only CDR3 DNA is held: 36 bases, read in frame from base 1.